This T cell receptor (beta chain) derives from a study of T cell clusters in autoimmune cytopenias (dated by TCRdb to the late 2010s). Background for the entire study: Per sample, TRB sequencing gave a median depth of about 50,000 reads and a median of approximately 2,400 distinct TRB clonotypes. The goal of the study was to find out whether patients with autoimmune cytopenia have a disease-specific immune repertoire signature that could be used as a blood-based biomarker. In autoimmune cytopenia patients, peripheral blood TRB and IGH repertoires were sequenced during active disease and over treatment follow-up, together with healthy, CLL and autoimmune hepatitis controls. The paper as a whole reports these results and caveats: GLIPH suggested that primary autoimmune cytopenia patients lacked physiological T cell clusters: 45 to 55 clusters were exclusive to healthy donors versus fewer than 20 exclusive to patients. Healthy donors had almost three times as many exclusive TRB clusters as active autoimmune hepatitis patients, a finding consistent with an autoimmunity-wide signature. In the comparison of secondary cytopenia with CLL, no cluster-lack signature showed up, apparently because the dominant lymphoma-associated repertoire masked the signature. The T cell clusters were defined only in silico, and the functional role of the clusters still needed to be validated experimentally. TRB repertoire shifts, with less even repertoires in secondary cytopenia and CLL, mostly reflected lymphoma bias rather than autoimmunity.

TRB rearrangements were amplified by multiplex PCR following a touch-down protocol, with the TRB-A and TRB-B primer pools mixed in one tube. Illumina adapters and sample indices were attached to the amplicons through two consecutive PCR reactions using Phusion HS II polymerase. Amplicons were gel-purified with the NucleoSpin Gel and PCR Clean-up kit, then quantified by Qubit and quality-checked on an Agilent 2100 Bioanalyzer. Sequencing of the libraries was done on an Illumina MiSeq with 600-cycle, single-indexed, paired-end runs. From the authors' description of their analysis: MiXCR version 2.1.12, together with the default MiXCR reference library, was used to align and assemble the TRB reads. A clone was defined by each unique CDR3 nucleotide sequence, and analysis was restricted to productive sequences with at least two reads. Repertoire diversity was assessed with alpha-parameterized diversity profiles (alpha 0 to 5), including the Shannon (alpha 1) and Simpson (alpha 2) indices, which were computed with an R script. Combinatorial TRB VJ usage was calculated with the tcR package and was compared between cohorts by principal component analysis performed with ade4. Using GLIPH, TCRbeta CDR3s were clustered on pairs of cohorts matched for age and read depth, and a Wilcoxon test was used to compare cluster frequencies. After TCRdb reprocessed the reads, each CDR3 protein sequence was kept as one row, without DNA. These V and J calls originate from TCRdb's pipeline instead of the authors' own analysis. The sample table gives a few thousand distinct CDR3 sequences. The top ten clones comprise approximately 20% of the sample.

TRB amplification used 200 to 250 ng of peripheral blood genomic DNA, some 38,000 genome equivalents, per sample. Frequency classes this clonotype as medium-sized (0.01 to 0.1%); no count is given. It has no known antigen specificity. The sequenced material came from peripheral blood. The origin of this receptor is a human donor with an autoimmune cytopenia or autoimmune hepatitis (not recorded which).

The CDR3 loop reads CASSYSRGGTGDLYEQYF. The chain is made from TRBV6-5 and TRBJ2-7; the TCRdb D gene call, TRBD1, has no DNA to confirm it. From the germline V gene, CDR1 is MNHEY and CDR2 is SVGAGI. The CDR3 numbers 18 residues from cysteine through phenylalanine. No DNA is recorded.